This T cell receptor beta chain was identified during a study of blood T cell repertoires in COVID-19. Clones were sequenced by immunoSEQ multiplex PCR, and TCRdb holds only the in-frame ones, with some missing. This sample carries roughly 230,000 clones, 85% to 90% of them seen once, and the ten largest clones take about 4.5%. Sequenced input: peripheral blood. The TCR originated in a woman aged 35 to 49 who had recovered from COVID-19.

CDR3 nucleotide sequence: TGTGCCAGCTCCGGTGCTCGAGCCCAGTACTTC. Its translation: CASSGARAQYF. The chain carries TRBV11-2 and TRBJ2-5, with D uncertain. Germline V gene data show CDR1 as SGHAT and CDR2 as FQNNGV. V was trimmed by 8 bases and J by 9 bases, leaving 13 bases between them. The CDR3 sequence is 11 residues long.